Below, one T cell receptor beta chain is given with its context. Per germline, CDR1 ENHRY and CDR2 SYGVKD. J was trimmed by 0 bases and V by 6 bases; bases with no gene match: 13. The CDR3 sequence is 19 residues long. These data are taken from a study of blood T cell repertoires in COVID-19. Source study methods: Estimation of nucleated cell counts was performed using reference gene primer amplification. Sequencing was performed with immunoSEQ multiplex PCR; in TCRdb, only in-frame clones are kept and a portion is missing. D and trimming come from the DNA, and the V and J calls and clone size come from that table. This sample yields approximately 94,000 clones, of which around 80% are seen a single time; around 25% belongs to the top ten.

The material sequenced was peripheral blood. V usage is TRBV10-3 and J usage is TRBJ1-6, with 8 bases identical to TRBD1. The TCR comes from a man aged 55 to 70 with acute or convalescent COVID-19. CDR3 amino acids: CAIRDIDRGRGSYNSPLHF. The CDR3 DNA is TGTGCCATCAGAGATATAGACAGGGGCAGGGGCTCCTATAATTCACCCCTCCACTTT.